The sequence of this T cell receptor beta chain was determined in a study of blood T cell repertoires in COVID-19. The CDR3 spans 14 residues. The germline V gene encodes CDR1 KGHSH and CDR2 LQKENI. Generated by immunoSEQ multiplex PCR, the TCRdb table keeps only in-frame clones and is missing some. This table has approximately 180,000 clones, 82% appearing once. A remark on this clone: The junction departs from the called germline gene at one end, perhaps through a read error.

This TCR was sampled from a woman between 65 and 79 years old with acute or convalescent COVID-19. The J gene is TRBJ1-4, the V gene TRBV18; D remains ambiguous. Sequences were obtained from peripheral blood. CDR3 residues: CASSPEGTDEKLFF. Written as DNA, the CDR3 is TGTGCCAGCTCACCGGAGGGAACTGATGAAAAACTGTTTTTT.